This paragraph covers one T cell receptor beta chain sequence. Antigen unknown. The data stem from a study of response to subunit inactivated influenza vaccine. Losses at the gene ends were 5 bases for V and 1 base for J; bases not matched to a gene: 4. The CDR3 totals 14 residues. Broader study findings: Few additional T cells are recruited per seasonal influenza vaccination, authors suggested.

TCRdb called the RT-PCR reads again in MiXCR, with one record for every CDR3 protein. The top ten clones hold about 9.4% of a sample with some 800,000 distinct CDR3 sequences, over 20% of them seen once. This clonotype was sampled from a middle-aged man who received an inactivated influenza vaccine. The rearrangement uses TRBV12-3 or TRBV12-4 and TRBJ2-7; 8 nucleotides align to TRBD2. This material consisted of PBMCs from blood, taken around 5 days after vaccination. CDR3: CASSAQRGSYEQYF. The CDR3 DNA reads TGTGCCAGCAGTGCCCAGCGGGGGTCCTACGAGCAGTACTTC.